This TCR beta chain derives from a study of tumor-infiltrating lymphocytes in localized non-small cell lung cancer. For the study at large: Tumor tissue and non-adjacent uninvolved lung came from each patient. Regarding the study as a whole: Recurrence-free survival showed no association with tumor T-cell fraction. TCRbeta sequencing showed higher T cell infiltration in tumors than uninvolved lung. Technical variation could not be separated from intratumor heterogeneity here.

By its share, this clone is medium-sized (0.01 to 0.1%). Its antigen is currently unknown. Clones were read by immunoSEQ multiplex PCR, and TCRdb kept only the in-frame ones, dropping some. The sample records about 23,000 clones, about two thirds being singletons. CDR1 is MNHNS, CDR2 SASEGT, per germline. Trimming stripped 9 bases from V and 1 base from J, with 7 bases between. The CDR3 runs 12 residues. The sequence derives from a human donor with non-small cell lung cancer. Material: lung tumor tissue. The chain carries TRBV6-1 and TRBJ1-5; D not certain. In DNA form, the CDR3 reads TGTGCCAGTAAGGAAAGCAATCAGCCCCAGCATTTT. Its translation: CASKESNQPQHF.